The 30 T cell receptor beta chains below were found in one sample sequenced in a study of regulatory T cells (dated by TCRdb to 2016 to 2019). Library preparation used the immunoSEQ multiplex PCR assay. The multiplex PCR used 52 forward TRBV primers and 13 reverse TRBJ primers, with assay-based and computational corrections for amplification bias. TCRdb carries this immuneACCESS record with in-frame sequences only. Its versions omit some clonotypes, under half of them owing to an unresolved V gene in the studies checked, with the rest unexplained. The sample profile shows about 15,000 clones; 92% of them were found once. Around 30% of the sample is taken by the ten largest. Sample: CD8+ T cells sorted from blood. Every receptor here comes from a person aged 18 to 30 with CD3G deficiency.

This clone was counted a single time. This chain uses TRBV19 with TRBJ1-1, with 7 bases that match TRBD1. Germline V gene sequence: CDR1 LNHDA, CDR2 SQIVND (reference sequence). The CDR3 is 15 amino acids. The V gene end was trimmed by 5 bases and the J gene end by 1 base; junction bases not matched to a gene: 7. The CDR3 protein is CASSWTGTSNTEAFF. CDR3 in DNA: TGTGCCAGTAGTTGGACAGGTACGTCGAACACTGAAGCTTTCTTT.

CDR3 DNA: TGTGCCAGCAGCGTAGGAGCGGGGGGCCCATCCTACGAGCAGTACTTC. Translated, it gives CASSVGAGGPSYEQYF. The chain is built from TRBV9 and TRBJ2-7, with 9 bases fitting TRBD2. Germline V gene sequence: CDR1 SGDLS, CDR2 YYNGEE. CDR3 length: 16 amino acids. The V and J ends lost 0 bases and 1 base, in that order; junction bases with no gene match: 5.

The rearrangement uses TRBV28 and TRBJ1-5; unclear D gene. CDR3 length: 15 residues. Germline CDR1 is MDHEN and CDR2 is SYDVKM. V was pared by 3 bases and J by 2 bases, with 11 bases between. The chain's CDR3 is CASSLRAGGNQPQHF. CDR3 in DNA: TGTGCCAGCAGTTTGCGGGCTGGGGGCAATCAGCCCCAGCATTTT.

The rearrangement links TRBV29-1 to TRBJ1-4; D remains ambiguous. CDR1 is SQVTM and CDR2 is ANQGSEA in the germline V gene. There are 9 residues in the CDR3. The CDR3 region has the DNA TGCATGCAGGCGGGAAAACTGTTTTTT. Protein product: CMQAGKLFF.

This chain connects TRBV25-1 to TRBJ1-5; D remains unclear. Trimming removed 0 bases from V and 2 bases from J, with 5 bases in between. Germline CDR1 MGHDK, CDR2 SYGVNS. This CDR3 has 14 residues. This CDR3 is CASSEYLGNQPQHF. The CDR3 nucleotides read TGTGCCAGCAGTGAATACCTAGGCAATCAGCCCCAGCATTTT.

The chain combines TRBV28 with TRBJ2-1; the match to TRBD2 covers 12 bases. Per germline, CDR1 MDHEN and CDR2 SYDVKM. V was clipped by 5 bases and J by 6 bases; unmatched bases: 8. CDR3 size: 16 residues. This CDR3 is CASSPRTSGILNEQFF. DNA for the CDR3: TGTGCCAGCAGTCCTCGGACTAGCGGGATACTCAATGAGCAGTTCTTC. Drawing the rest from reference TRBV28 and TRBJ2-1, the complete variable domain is DVKVTQSSRYLVKRTGEKVFLECVQDMDHENMFWYRQDPGLGLRLIYFSYDVKMKEKGDIPEGYSVSREKKERFSLILESASTNQTSMYLCASSPRTSGILNEQFFGPGTRLTVL.

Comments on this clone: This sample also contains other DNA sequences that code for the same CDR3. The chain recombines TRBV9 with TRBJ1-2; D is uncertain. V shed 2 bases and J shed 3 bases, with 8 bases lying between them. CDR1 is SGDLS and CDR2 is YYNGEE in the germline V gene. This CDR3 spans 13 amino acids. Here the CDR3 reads CASSVASYYGYTF. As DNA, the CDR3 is TGTGCCAGCAGCGTTGCCAGCTACTATGGCTACACCTTC. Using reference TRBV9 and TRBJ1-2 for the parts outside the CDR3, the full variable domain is DSGVTQTPKHLITATGQRVTLRCSPRSGDLSVYWYQQSLDQGLQFLIQYYNGEERAKGNILERFSAQQFPDLHSELNLSSLELGDSALYFCASSVASYYGYTFGSGTRLTVV.

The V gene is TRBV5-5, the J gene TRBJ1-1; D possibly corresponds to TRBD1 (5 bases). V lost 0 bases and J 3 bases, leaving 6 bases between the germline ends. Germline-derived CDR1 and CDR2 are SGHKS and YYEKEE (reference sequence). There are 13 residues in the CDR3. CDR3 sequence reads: CASSLGDYTEAFF. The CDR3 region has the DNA TGTGCCAGCAGCTTGGGGGACTACACTGAAGCTTTCTTT. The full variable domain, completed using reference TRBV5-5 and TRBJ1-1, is DAGVTQSPTHLIKTRGQQVTLRCSPISGHKSVSWYQQVLGQGPQFIFQYYEKEERGRGNFPDRFSARQFPNYSSELNVNALLLGDSALYLCASSLGDYTEAFFGQGTRLTVV.

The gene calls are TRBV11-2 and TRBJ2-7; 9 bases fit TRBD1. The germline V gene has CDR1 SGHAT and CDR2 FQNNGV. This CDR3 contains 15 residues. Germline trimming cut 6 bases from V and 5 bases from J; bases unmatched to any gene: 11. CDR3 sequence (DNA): TGTGCCAGCAGTTCAACCCCCTGGACAGGGGACGAGCAGTACTTC. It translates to CASSSTPWTGDEQYF.

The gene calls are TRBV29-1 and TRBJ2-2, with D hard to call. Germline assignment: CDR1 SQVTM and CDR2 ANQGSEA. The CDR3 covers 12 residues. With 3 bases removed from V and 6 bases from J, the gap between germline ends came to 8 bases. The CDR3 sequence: CSVEFIAGELFF. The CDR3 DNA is TGCAGCGTTGAGTTTATAGCCGGGGAGCTGTTTTTT.

The CDR3 DNA reads as TGCGCCAGCAGTCATTCAGGGAGACAGCCCCAGCATTTT. Amino acids: CASSHSGRQPQHF. The chain carries TRBV23-1 and TRBJ1-5; perhaps TRBD1 as D (5 bases). TRBV23-1 belongs to the ORF category, with a function that is uncertain. There are 13 residues in the CDR3. Trimming removed 3 bases at V and 7 bases at J, with 10 bases between.

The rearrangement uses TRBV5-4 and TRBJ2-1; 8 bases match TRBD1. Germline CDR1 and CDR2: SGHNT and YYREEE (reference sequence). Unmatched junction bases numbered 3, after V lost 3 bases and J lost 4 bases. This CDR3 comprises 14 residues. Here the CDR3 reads CASSSGTGYNEQFF. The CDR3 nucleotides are TGTGCCAGCAGCTCCGGGACAGGATACAATGAGCAGTTCTTC. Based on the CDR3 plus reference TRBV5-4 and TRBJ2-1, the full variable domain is ETGVTQSPTHLIKTRGQQVTLRCSSQSGHNTVSWYQQALGQGPQFIFQYYREEENGRGNFPPRFSGLQFPNYSSELNVNALELDDSALYLCASSSGTGYNEQFFGPGTRLTVL.

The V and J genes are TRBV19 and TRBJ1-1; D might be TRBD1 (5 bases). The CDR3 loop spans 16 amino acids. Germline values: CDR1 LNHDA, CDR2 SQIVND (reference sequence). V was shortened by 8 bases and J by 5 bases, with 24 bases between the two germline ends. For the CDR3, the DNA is TGTGCCAGTTATCTGTCTTTAGACGGGGGGAGGACTGAAGCTTTCTTT. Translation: CASYLSLDGGRTEAFF.

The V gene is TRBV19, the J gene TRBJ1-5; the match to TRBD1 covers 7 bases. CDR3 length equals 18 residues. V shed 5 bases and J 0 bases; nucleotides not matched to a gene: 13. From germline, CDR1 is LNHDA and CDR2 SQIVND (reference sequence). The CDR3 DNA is TGTGCCAGTAGTCTCGGGACAGTCCCCTATTATAGCAATCAGCCCCAGCATTTT. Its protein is CASSLGTVPYYSNQPQHF.

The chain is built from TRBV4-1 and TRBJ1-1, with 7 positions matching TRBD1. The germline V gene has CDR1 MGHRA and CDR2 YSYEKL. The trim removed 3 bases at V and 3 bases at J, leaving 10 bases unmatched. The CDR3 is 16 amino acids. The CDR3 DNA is TGCGCCAGCAGCCATAGTGGAACAGGGGCGGACACTGAAGCTTTCTTT. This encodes CASSHSGTGADTEAFF.

The CDR3 spells CASSEQGNYGYTF. The CDR3, as DNA: TGTGCCAGCAGTGAACAGGGGAACTATGGCTACACCTTC. This chain uses TRBV2 with TRBJ1-2, with a tentative D call TRBD1 (6 bases). V was shortened by 2 bases and J by 2 bases, with 6 bases between the two germline ends. Germline CDR1 and CDR2: SNHLY and FYNNEI. There are 13 residues in the CDR3. The full variable domain, in which reference TRBV2 and TRBJ1-2 provide the parts outside the CDR3, is EPEVTQTPSHQVTQMGQEVILRCVPISNHLYFYWYRQILGQKVEFLVSFYNNEISEKSEIFDDQFSVERPDGSNFTLKIRSTKLEDSAMYFCASSEQGNYGYTFGSGTRLTVV.

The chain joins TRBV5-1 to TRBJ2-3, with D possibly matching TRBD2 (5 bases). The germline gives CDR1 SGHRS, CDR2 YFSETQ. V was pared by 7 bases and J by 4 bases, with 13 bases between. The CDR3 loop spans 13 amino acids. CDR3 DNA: TGCGCCAGCTACTCTGGAGGAGCAGATACGCAGTATTTT. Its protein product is CASYSGGADTQYF.

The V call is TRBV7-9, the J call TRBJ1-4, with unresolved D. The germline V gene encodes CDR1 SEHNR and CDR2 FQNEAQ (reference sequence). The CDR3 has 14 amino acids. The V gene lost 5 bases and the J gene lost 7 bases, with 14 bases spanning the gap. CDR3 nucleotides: TGTGCCAGCAGCCCAGCGGTGGCAATTGAAAAACTGTTTTTT. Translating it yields CASSPAVAIEKLFF.

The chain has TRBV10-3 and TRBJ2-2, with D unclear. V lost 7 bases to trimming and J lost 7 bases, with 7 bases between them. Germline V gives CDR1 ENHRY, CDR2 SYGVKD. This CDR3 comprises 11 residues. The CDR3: CAINQSGELFF. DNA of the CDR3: TGTGCCATCAATCAGAGCGGGGAGCTGTTTTTT.

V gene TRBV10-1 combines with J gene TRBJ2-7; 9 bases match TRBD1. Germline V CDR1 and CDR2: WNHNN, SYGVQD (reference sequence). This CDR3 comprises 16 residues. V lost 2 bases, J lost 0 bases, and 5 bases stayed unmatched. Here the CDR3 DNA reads TGCGCCAGCAGTGAGGCGACAGGGGGGGACTCCTACGAGCAGTACGTC. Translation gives CASSEATGGDSYEQYV.

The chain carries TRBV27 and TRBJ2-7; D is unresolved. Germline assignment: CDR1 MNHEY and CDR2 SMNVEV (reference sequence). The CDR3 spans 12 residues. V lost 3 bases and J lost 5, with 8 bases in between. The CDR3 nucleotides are TGTGCCAGCAGTTTGGTGTATCACGAGCAGTACTTC. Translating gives CASSLVYHEQYF.

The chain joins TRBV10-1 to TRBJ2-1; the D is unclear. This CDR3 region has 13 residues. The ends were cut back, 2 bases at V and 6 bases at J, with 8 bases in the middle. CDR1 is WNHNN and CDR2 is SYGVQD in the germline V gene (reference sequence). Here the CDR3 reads CASSETRRNEQFF. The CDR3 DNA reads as TGCGCCAGCAGTGAGACACGCCGCAATGAGCAGTTCTTC.

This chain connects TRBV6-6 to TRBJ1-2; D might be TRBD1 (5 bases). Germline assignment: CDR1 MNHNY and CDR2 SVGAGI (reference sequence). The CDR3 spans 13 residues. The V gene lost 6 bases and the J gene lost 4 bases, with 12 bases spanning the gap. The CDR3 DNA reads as TGTGCCAGCAGCTGGGACTGGACCTATGGCTACACCTTC. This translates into CASSWDWTYGYTF.

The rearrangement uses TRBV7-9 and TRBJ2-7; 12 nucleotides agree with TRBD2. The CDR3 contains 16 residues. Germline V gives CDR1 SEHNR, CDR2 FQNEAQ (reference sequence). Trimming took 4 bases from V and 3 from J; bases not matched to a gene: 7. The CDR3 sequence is CASSSRQTSGGYEQYF. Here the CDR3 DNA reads TGTGCCAGCAGCTCGCGACAGACTAGCGGGGGCTACGAGCAGTACTTC. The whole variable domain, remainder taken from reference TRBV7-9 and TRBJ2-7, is DTGVSQNPRHKITKRGQNVTFRCDPISEHNRLYWYRQTLGQGPEFLTYFQNEAQLEKSRLLSDRFSAERPKGSFSTLEIQRTEQGDSAMYLCASSSRQTSGGYEQYFGPGTRLTVT.

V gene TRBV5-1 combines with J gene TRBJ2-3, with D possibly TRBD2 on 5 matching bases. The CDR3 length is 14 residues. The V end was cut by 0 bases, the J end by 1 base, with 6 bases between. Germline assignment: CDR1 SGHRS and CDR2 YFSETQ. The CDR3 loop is CASSLGAGTDTQYF. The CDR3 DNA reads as TGCGCCAGCAGCTTGGGAGCGGGCACAGATACGCAGTATTTT. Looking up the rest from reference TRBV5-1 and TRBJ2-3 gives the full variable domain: KAGVTQTPRYLIKTRGQQVTLSCSPISGHRSVSWYQQTPGQGLQFLFEYFSETQRNKGNFPGRFSGRQFSNSRSEMNVSTLELGDSALYLCASSLGAGTDTQYFGPGTRLTVL.

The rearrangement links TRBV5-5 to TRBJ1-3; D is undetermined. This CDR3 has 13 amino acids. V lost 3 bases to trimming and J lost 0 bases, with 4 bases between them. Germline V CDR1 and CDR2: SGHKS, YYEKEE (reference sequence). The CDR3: CASSSPSGNTIYF. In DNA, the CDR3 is TGTGCCAGCAGCTCACCCTCTGGAAACACCATATATTTT.

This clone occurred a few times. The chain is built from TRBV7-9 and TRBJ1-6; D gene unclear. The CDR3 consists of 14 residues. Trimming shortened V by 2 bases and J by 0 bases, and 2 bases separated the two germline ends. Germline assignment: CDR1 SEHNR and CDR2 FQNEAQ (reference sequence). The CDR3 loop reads CASSLPSYNSPLHF. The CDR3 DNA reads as TGTGCCAGCAGCTTACCCTCCTATAATTCACCCCTCCACTTT. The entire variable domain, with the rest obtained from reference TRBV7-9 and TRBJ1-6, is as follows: DTGVSQNPRHKITKRGQNVTFRCDPISEHNRLYWYRQTLGQGPEFLTYFQNEAQLEKSRLLSDRFSAERPKGSFSTLEIQRTEQGDSAMYLCASSLPSYNSPLHFGNGTRLTVT.

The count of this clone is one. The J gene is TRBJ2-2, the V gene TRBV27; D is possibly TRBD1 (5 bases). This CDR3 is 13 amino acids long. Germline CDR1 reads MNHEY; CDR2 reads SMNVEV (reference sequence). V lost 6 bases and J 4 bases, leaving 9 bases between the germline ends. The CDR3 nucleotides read TGTGCCAGCAGCATCGACAGCACCGGGGAGCTGTTTTTT. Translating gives CASSIDSTGELFF.

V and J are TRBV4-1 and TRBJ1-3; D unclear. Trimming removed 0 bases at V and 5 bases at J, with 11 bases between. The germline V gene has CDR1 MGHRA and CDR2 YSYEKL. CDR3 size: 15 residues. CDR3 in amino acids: CASSQESQRRNTIYF. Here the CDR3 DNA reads TGCGCCAGCAGCCAAGAGTCGCAACGAAGAAACACCATATATTTT.

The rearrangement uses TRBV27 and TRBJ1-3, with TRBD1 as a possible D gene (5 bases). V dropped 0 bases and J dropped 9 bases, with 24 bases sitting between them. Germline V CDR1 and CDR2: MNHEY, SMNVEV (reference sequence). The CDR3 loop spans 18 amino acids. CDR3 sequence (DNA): TGTGCCAGCAGTTTATCTCTAGGGGTTGTTGAAATGCGCGGCACCATATATTTT. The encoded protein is CASSLSLGVVEMRGTIYF.